Shown below are 25 T cell receptor beta chains from a single sample sequenced in a study of shared clonotypes between healthy human individuals. Libraries were prepared by immunoSEQ multiplex PCR; TCRdb keeps only in-frame clonotypes and omits some of them. Of over a million clones in the sample, 75% to 80% are singletons; the top ten hold under 0.65%. Sequenced input: memory CD4+ T cells from PBMCs. Stated subset: CD45RA-negative fraction. The receptors were gathered from a man in his late teens or twenties in good health. Some clones in this sample may be carry-over from other donors' samples.

The chain combines TRBV28 with TRBJ2-6; D may correspond to TRBD1 or TRBD2 (5 bases each). This CDR3 spans 17 amino acids. From germline, CDR1 is MDHEN and CDR2 SYDVKM. The ends were cut back, 6 bases at V and 4 bases at J, with 19 bases in the middle. The CDR3 reads CASSSLRDPTGANVLTF. DNA of the CDR3: TGTGCCAGCAGCTCTCTCCGGGACCCAACGGGGGCCAACGTCCTGACTTTC.

The rearrangement links TRBV10-3 to TRBJ1-2; D is ambiguous. The germline V gene encodes CDR1 ENHRY and CDR2 SYGVKD. The CDR3 is made up of 12 amino acids. V lost 2 bases, J lost 3 bases, and 4 bases lay in between. The CDR3 spells CAISEGDYGYTF. For the CDR3, the DNA is TGTGCCATCAGTGAGGGAGACTATGGCTACACCTTC.

This clone was seen once. The identical CDR3 is also encoded by other nucleotide sequences in the sample. V is TRBV2 and J is TRBJ1-5; weak D call: TRBD1 (5 bases). The V and J ends lost 4 bases and 4 bases respectively, with 11 bases between them. The CDR3 totals 14 residues. Germline CDR1 SNHLY, CDR2 FYNNEI. DNA for the CDR3: TGTGCCAGCAGTGTGGCAGGGTCTAATCAGCCCCAGCATTTT. Translated: CASSVAGSNQPQHF.

As DNA, the CDR3 is TGTGCCAGCAGCTTGGACAGGGAGGCCACAGATACGCAGTATTTT. Encoded protein: CASSLDREATDTQYF. The V gene is TRBV11-2, the J gene TRBJ2-3, with 8 bases that match TRBD1. This CDR3 has 15 residues. V dropped 3 bases and J dropped 2; count of bases not matched to a gene: 4. Per germline, CDR1 SGHAT and CDR2 FQNNGV.

This clone was detected only a few times. The chain uses TRBV19 and TRBJ1-1, with D possibly TRBD1 on 5 matching bases. Germline values: CDR1 LNHDA, CDR2 SQIVND (reference sequence). Trimming removed 9 bases from V and 5 bases from J, with 10 bases in between. The CDR3 is made up of 11 amino acids. This CDR3 reads CASAGGTEAFF. CDR3 nucleotide sequence: TGTGCCAGCGCGGGGGGGACTGAAGCTTTCTTT.

This clone has ten or more counts. This chain links TRBV5-1 with TRBJ2-7, with 8 bases that match TRBD1. This CDR3 has 14 amino acids. Germline CDR1 reads SGHRS; CDR2 reads YFSETQ. J lost 5 bases, V lost 1 base, and 5 bases had no gene match. CDR3 in amino acids: CASSLWGTGNEQYF. The CDR3 DNA follows: TGCGCCAGCAGCTTGTGGGGGACAGGAAACGAGCAGTACTTC.

The chain combines TRBV9 with TRBJ2-7; no clear D. This CDR3 comprises 13 residues. Trimming removed 4 bases from V and 6 bases from J, with 14 bases in between. Germline CDR1 SGDLS, CDR2 YYNGEE. The CDR3 sequence: CASSPGGVGEQYF. The CDR3, as DNA: TGTGCCAGCAGCCCCGGCGGCGTCGGCGAGCAGTACTTC.

The V call is TRBV5-1, the J call TRBJ2-5; 9 positions match TRBD1. This CDR3 has 16 residues. Germline V gene sequence: CDR1 SGHRS, CDR2 YFSETQ. The junction had 7 bases not matched to a gene; V was cut back by 0 bases and J by 4 bases. CDR3 nucleotide sequence: TGCGCCAGCAGCTTGGCCTACAGGGGGCGCCGAGAGACCCAGTACTTC. The encoded protein is CASSLAYRGRRETQYF.

This clone was counted a single time. The rearrangement joins TRBV27 to TRBJ1-5, with D possibly TRBD1 on 5 matching bases. This CDR3 is 17 amino acids long. Germline CDR1 is MNHEY and CDR2 is SMNVEV (reference sequence). V lost 1 base, J lost 1 base, and 14 bases lay in between. The CDR3 region has the DNA TGTGCCAGCAGTTTATATCCCGACAGACACAGCAATCAGCCCCAGCATTTT. Its protein product is CASSLYPDRHSNQPQHF.

A note on this clone: A read error may produce the germline difference seen at one junction end. This rearrangement joins TRBV5-1 to TRBJ2-7; tentative D call: TRBD1 (6 bases). In germline, CDR1 is SGHRS, CDR2 YFSETQ. There are 13 residues in the CDR3. CDR3: CASSLDSTYEQYF. CDR3 nucleotide sequence: TGCGCCAGCAGTTTGGACAGTACCTACGAGCAGTACTTC.

The V call is TRBV28, the J call TRBJ1-1; TRBD1 might be the D (5 bases). CDR3 length equals 15 residues. With 7 bases removed from V and 8 bases from J, the gap between germline ends came to 23 bases. Germline V lookup: CDR1 MDHEN, CDR2 SYDVKM. CDR3 DNA: TGTGCCAGCATTGGGTCCGTGGGGTCTAGGGGAGAAGCTTTCTTT. It yields the protein CASIGSVGSRGEAFF.

A remark on this clone: At one boundary the junction diverges from the germline segment, which might be a read error. V usage is TRBV19 and J usage is TRBJ2-3, with 10 bases fitting TRBD2. The CDR3 consists of 16 residues. Germline assignment: CDR1 LNHDA and CDR2 SQIVND (reference sequence). CDR3: CASSLVSSGSIDTQYF. CDR3 sequence (DNA): TGTGCCAGTAGCCTGGTGTCTAGCGGGAGCATAGATACGCAGTATTTT.

This clone was counted a single time. This sequence joins TRBV13 and TRBJ2-2; weak D call: TRBD1 (5 bases). Deletions cut 4 bases from V and 6 bases from J, with 9 bases between. The CDR3 has 13 amino acids. CDR1 and CDR2 from the germline V gene are PRHDT and FYEKMQ (reference sequence). CDR3 DNA sequence: TGTGCCAGCAGCTCGCAGGGTTCCGGGGAGCTGTTTTTT. Translation: CASSSQGSGELFF.

This clone was observed once. The rearrangement links TRBV5-5 to TRBJ2-7, with 8 bases aligning to TRBD2. This CDR3 is built from 15 residues. Germline V CDR1 and CDR2: SGHKS, YYEKEE (reference sequence). V gave up 4 bases and J gave up 2 bases; unmatched junction bases: 8. The CDR3 sequence: CASSREAGAAYEQYF. CDR3 in DNA: TGTGCCAGCAGCCGGGAAGCGGGAGCGGCCTACGAGCAGTACTTC.

The V and J genes are TRBV2 and TRBJ1-1, with 9 bases fitting TRBD1. This CDR3 region has 13 residues. V gave up 7 bases and J gave up 3 bases; unmatched junction bases: 3. Germline loops: CDR1 SNHLY, CDR2 FYNNEI. Here the CDR3 reads CASTGQGYTEAFF. The CDR3 DNA follows: TGTGCCAGCACCGGACAGGGGTACACTGAAGCTTTCTTT.

The chain employs TRBV10-3 and TRBJ1-2; 11 bases agree with TRBD1. V lost 10 bases and J lost 6; bases outside the gene matches: 16. The germline CDR1 and CDR2 sequences are ENHRY and SYGVKD. The CDR3 is 16 amino acids. The chain's CDR3 is CATAERTGGLWDGYTF. The DNA of the CDR3 is TGTGCCACCGCTGAAAGGACAGGGGGCCTCTGGGATGGCTACACCTTC.

The J gene is TRBJ2-2, the V gene TRBV25-1; unclear D gene. Deletions cut 8 bases from V and 4 bases from J, with 14 bases between. Germline V CDR1 and CDR2: MGHDK, SYGVNS. This CDR3 spans 14 amino acids. Here the CDR3 DNA reads TGTGCCAGCCGCTACCCTTCCCCCACCGGGGAGCTGTTTTTT. This encodes CASRYPSPTGELFF.

The gene calls are TRBV9 and TRBJ2-7; D uncertain. CDR1 SGDLS and CDR2 YYNGEE come from the germline V gene. Trimming took 0 bases from V and 3 from J, leaving 7 bases between them. The CDR3 is made up of 13 amino acids. As DNA, the CDR3 is TGTGCCAGCAGCGTAGGACCAAACTACGAGCAGTACTTC. It codes for CASSVGPNYEQYF.

Many counts were recorded for this clone. This chain connects TRBV27 to TRBJ2-1, with 13 bases identical to TRBD2. The CDR3 covers 16 residues. The V gene end was trimmed by 5 bases and the J gene end by 2 bases; junction bases not matched to a gene: 3. In germline, CDR1 is MNHEY, CDR2 SMNVEV (reference sequence). As DNA, the CDR3 is TGTGCCAGCAGTCGACTAGCGGGAGGACCCTACAATGAGCAGTTCTTC. Residues: CASSRLAGGPYNEQFF.

This chain joins TRBV7-8 and TRBJ1-5; 9 nucleotides match TRBD1. The CDR3 covers 17 residues. Germline CDR1 and CDR2: SGHVS and FQNEAQ. The V and J ends lost 5 bases and 2 bases, in that order; junction bases with no gene match: 10. The CDR3 sequence: CASSPWTGERGNQPQHF. CDR3 bases: TGTGCCAGCAGCCCCTGGACAGGGGAAAGGGGCAATCAGCCCCAGCATTTT.

CDR3 residues: CASSVGLFGTDTQYF. In DNA, the CDR3 is TGTGCCAGCAGCGTAGGGTTGTTCGGCACAGATACGCAGTATTTT. The V gene is TRBV9, the J gene TRBJ2-3; D ambiguous. Germline V gene data show CDR1 as SGDLS and CDR2 as YYNGEE. The CDR3 has 15 amino acids. The V end lost 0 bases, the J end lost 1 base, and 9 bases lay between the germline ends.

This rearrangement joins TRBV4-3 to TRBJ2-3; TRBD1 matches at 8 bases. Germline CDR1 and CDR2: LGHNA and YSLEER. This CDR3 has 16 amino acids. With V trimmed by 1 base and J by 3 bases, 6 bases remained unmatched. This CDR3 reads CASSQGQGPRTDTQYF. The CDR3 nucleotides are TGCGCCAGCAGCCAAGGACAGGGGCCGAGGACAGATACGCAGTATTTT.

The genes are TRBV11-2 and TRBJ1-1; D is unclear. Germline-derived CDR1 and CDR2 are SGHAT and FQNNGV. V gave up 5 bases and J gave up 1 base, with 11 bases separating them. The CDR3 contains 14 residues. The CDR3 nucleotides are TGTGCCAGCAGCAAGACTGCTGCGAACACTGAAGCTTTCTTT. Translation: CASSKTAANTEAFF.

The chain employs TRBV5-5 and TRBJ1-2, with D unresolved. Germline assignment: CDR1 SGHKS and CDR2 YYEKEE (reference sequence). V lost 4 bases, J lost 3 bases, and 13 bases lay in between. The CDR3 length is 14 residues. The CDR3 loop is CASSPPPGDYGYTF. CDR3 nucleotide sequence: TGTGCCAGCAGCCCTCCACCGGGCGACTATGGCTACACCTTC.

This rearrangement joins TRBV27 to TRBJ1-4, with 7 bases that match TRBD1. Germline V gene lookup returns CDR1 MNHEY and CDR2 SMNVEV (reference sequence). The CDR3 sequence is 14 residues long. The V and J ends lost 4 bases and 8 bases, in that order; junction bases with no gene match: 7. In nucleotides, the CDR3 is TGTGCCAGCAGTTCCTTGGCAGGGGGAGAAAAACTGTTTTTT. It is translated as CASSSLAGGEKLFF.